The 19 T cell receptor beta chains below were found in one sample sequenced in a study of blood T cell repertoires in COVID-19. TCRdb keeps only in-frame clones here, not all; method: immunoSEQ multiplex PCR. The sample shows tens of thousands of clones, about nine tenths of them seen only once. The sequenced sample consisted of peripheral blood. These receptors came from a man in his sixties with COVID-19, enrolled during active disease.

This clone was picked up a small number of times. The V and J genes are TRBV19 and TRBJ1-2; D ambiguous. Looked up from germline, CDR1 is LNHDA and CDR2 is SQIVND (reference sequence). Trimming removed 6 bases from V and 5 bases from J, with 16 bases in between. The CDR3 is 14 residues long. This CDR3 is CASRPPWAGYGYTF. DNA of the CDR3: TGTGCCAGTAGGCCCCCGTGGGCAGGTTATGGCTACACCTTC.

The chain has TRBV24-1 and TRBJ1-1; weak D call: TRBD1 (6 bases). Trimming took 7 bases from V and 5 from J, leaving 10 bases between them. This CDR3 is 12 amino acids long. The germline V gene has CDR1 KGHDR and CDR2 SFDVKD. CDR3 protein: CATSRGSTEAFF. The DNA of the CDR3 is TGTGCCACCAGCAGGGGCAGTACTGAAGCTTTCTTT.

J is TRBJ1-6 and V is TRBV30; D ambiguous. The V end lost 0 bases, the J end lost 10 bases, and 13 bases lay between the germline ends. Germline-derived CDR1 and CDR2 are GTSNPN and SVGIG (reference sequence). The CDR3 loop spans 14 amino acids. In DNA form, the CDR3 reads TGTGCCTGGAGTGTACTAGGGATTAGCTCACCCCTCCACTTT. Its protein product is CAWSVLGISSPLHF.

This chain links TRBV4-1 with TRBJ2-5, with 8 bases identical to TRBD2. The CDR3 totals 15 residues. Germline V CDR1 and CDR2: MGHRA, YSYEKL. Losses at the gene ends were 4 bases for V and 5 bases for J; bases not matched to a gene: 9. The CDR3 DNA is TGCGCCAGCAGCCTCCCGGGAGGGTCCCAGGAGACCCAGTACTTC. Protein: CASSLPGGSQETQYF.

This clone came up once. This rearrangement joins TRBV2 to TRBJ1-2, with 8 bases identical to TRBD1. Losses at the gene ends were 9 bases for V and 3 bases for J; bases not matched to a gene: 6. The CDR3 has 13 residues. Germline assignment: CDR1 SNHLY and CDR2 FYNNEI. The CDR3 nucleotides are TGTGCCAGTTGGACAGGGATCCACTATGGCTACACCTTC. It yields the protein CASWTGIHYGYTF.

This rearrangement joins TRBV11-3 to TRBJ1-1; TRBD1 is a possible D gene (5 bases). V lost 4 bases to trimming and J lost 1 base, with 10 bases between them. The germline V gene has CDR1 SGHNT and CDR2 YENEEA. CDR3 length: 14 residues. The CDR3 region is CASSWGGRNTEAFF. CDR3 nucleotides: TGTGCCAGCAGCTGGGGCGGTAGGAACACTGAAGCTTTCTTT.

V is TRBV3-1 (or the pseudogene TRBV3-2) and J is TRBJ2-5, with 7 bases matching TRBD1. The CDR3 sequence is 15 residues long. Germline V gene sequence: CDR1 LGHDT, CDR2 YNNKEL (reference sequence). The V and J ends lost 4 bases and 2 bases, in that order; junction bases with no gene match: 7. Here the CDR3 DNA reads TGTGCCAGCAGCCTTGGGCCGGGACAGCAAGAGACCCAGTACTTC. Its translation: CASSLGPGQQETQYF.

The chain is built from TRBV28 and TRBJ1-2, with D possibly TRBD1 on 6 matching bases. V lost 6 bases to trimming and J lost 1 base, with 15 bases between them. Per germline, CDR1 MDHEN and CDR2 SYDVKM. The CDR3 length is 15 residues. CDR3 DNA sequence: TGTGCCAGCAGCCTAGGGGGACATCTTAACTATGGCTACACCTTC. Its translation is CASSLGGHLNYGYTF.

This clone came up once. This chain links TRBV3-1 (or the pseudogene TRBV3-2) with TRBJ2-5, with 8 positions matching TRBD2. This CDR3 comprises 16 residues. Germline CDR1 and CDR2: LGHDT and YNNKEL (reference sequence). The V gene end was trimmed by 4 bases and the J gene end by 5 bases; junction bases not matched to a gene: 12. CDR3: CASSPLTSVSKETQYF. For the CDR3, the DNA is TGTGCCAGCAGCCCGCTGACTAGCGTGAGTAAGGAGACCCAGTACTTC.

The chain joins TRBV29-1 to TRBJ2-7; TRBD1 is a possible D gene (5 bases). Looked up from germline, CDR1 is SQVTM and CDR2 is ANQGSEA. V was cut by 4 bases and J by 4 bases, with 11 bases left in between. CDR3 length equals 12 residues. DNA of the CDR3: TGCAGCGTTGGGGGAAAGGGGTACGAGCAGTACTTC. This translates into CSVGGKGYEQYF.

V and J are TRBV12-5 and TRBJ2-7; possibly TRBD2 for D (6 bases). The V and J ends lost 3 bases and 2 bases respectively, with 17 bases between them. In germline, CDR1 is LGHNT, CDR2 FRNRAP. The CDR3 totals 16 residues. The CDR3 is CASGFPVGGEAYEQYF. Here the CDR3 DNA reads TGTGCTAGTGGTTTCCCAGTTGGAGGGGAAGCCTACGAGCAGTACTTC.

The V call is TRBV25-1, the J call TRBJ1-2; D remains ambiguous. Germline loops: CDR1 MGHDK, CDR2 SYGVNS. Trimming shortened V by 2 bases and J by 11 bases, and 18 bases separated the two germline ends. The CDR3 contains 14 residues. The CDR3 loop is CASSEAMWRGHYTF. The CDR3 DNA reads as TGTGCCAGCAGTGAAGCTATGTGGCGAGGCCATTACACCTTC.

The V gene is TRBV6-6, the J gene TRBJ1-5; possible D gene TRBD1, 5 bases. Trimming stripped 0 bases from V and 4 bases from J, with 7 bases between. This CDR3 spans 14 amino acids. CDR1 MNHNY and CDR2 SVGAGI come from the germline V gene (reference sequence). The DNA for the CDR3 is TGTGCCAGCAGTTACTCCGGGGGGAATCAGCCCCAGCATTTT. Its translation: CASSYSGGNQPQHF.

The gene calls are TRBV19 and TRBJ2-7; no clear D gene. V lost 3 bases and J lost 0, with 9 bases in between. Germline CDR1 LNHDA, CDR2 SQIVND (reference sequence). This CDR3 has 14 amino acids. CDR3 in amino acids: CASSIGSVSYEQYF. The CDR3 region has the DNA TGTGCCAGTAGTATTGGTTCAGTCTCCTACGAGCAGTACTTC.

About this clone: Additional DNA sequences in this sample encode the identical CDR3. The chain couples TRBV5-5 to TRBJ1-5; no definite D call. The CDR3 runs to 12 residues. Germline loops: CDR1 SGHKS, CDR2 YYEKEE (reference sequence). V lost 2 bases and J lost 5, with 5 bases in between. CDR3 bases: TGTGCCAGCAGCTTACCAGATCAGCCCCAGCATTTT. Protein product: CASSLPDQPQHF.

The chain is built from TRBV6-5 and TRBJ2-7; TRBD1 matches at 7 bases. V gave up 0 bases and J gave up 7 bases; unmatched junction bases: 6. Germline lookup yields CDR1 MNHEY and CDR2 SVGAGI. The CDR3 spans 14 residues. DNA of the CDR3: TGTGCCAGCAGTTACTCTGACAGGGCGGGTGAGCAGTACTTC. It translates to CASSYSDRAGEQYF.

The V and J genes are TRBV4-3 and TRBJ2-6, with D hard to call. Deletions cut 0 bases from V and 0 bases from J, with 9 bases between. Germline CDR1 reads LGHNA; CDR2 reads YSLEER. This CDR3 has 17 amino acids. CDR3 nucleotide sequence: TGCGCCAGCAGCCAAGACGGCGGTAGCTCTGGGGCCAACGTCCTGACTTTC. It codes for CASSQDGGSSGANVLTF.

The chain carries TRBV19 and TRBJ1-4; possibly TRBD1 for D (6 bases). The CDR3 sequence is 14 residues long. Germline V gene data show CDR1 as LNHDA and CDR2 as SQIVND (reference sequence). V gave up 7 bases and J gave up 4 bases, with 13 bases separating them. CDR3 coding DNA: TGTGCCAGTAATTCGGGGGGCCTTAATGAAAAACTGTTTTTT. Translating it yields CASNSGGLNEKLFF.

The chain uses TRBV9 and TRBJ2-7; weak D call: TRBD1 (5 bases). The CDR3 totals 18 residues. Germline values: CDR1 SGDLS, CDR2 YYNGEE. Trimming cost V 2 bases and J 5 bases, with 26 bases left between them. The DNA of the CDR3 is TGTGCCAGCAGCGTGAGGATATCGGCAAGCGCCTCCAGGGACGAGCAGTACTTC. Protein: CASSVRISASASRDEQYF.